This TCR beta chain appears in the sequencing data of a study of shared clonotypes between healthy human individuals. Turning to the study itself: Every donor yielded three CD4 naive, three CD4 memory, two CD8 naive and one CD8 memory plate.

On this clone: Its antigen is unidentified.

Study conclusions and caveats: In having few donors, the study represented limited genetic and exposure-history diversity.

Generated by immunoSEQ multiplex PCR, the TCRdb table keeps only in-frame clones and is missing some. The sample includes over a million clones, about 80% of them seen just once. Sequenced input: memory CD4+ T cells sorted from blood. Indicated subset: CD45RA-negative fraction. The clonotype originates from a man aged 18 to 30 in good health.

The CDR3 region has the DNA TGTGCCAGCAGTCGTGACAGGGCAAATCAGCCCCAGCATTTT. It codes for CASSRDRANQPQHF. The rearrangement uses TRBV6-5 and TRBJ1-5, with 7 bases lining up with TRBD1. The CDR3 contains 14 residues. J was trimmed by 4 bases and V by 5 bases; bases with no gene match: 5. CDR1 MNHEY and CDR2 SVGAGI come from the germline V gene.